This T cell receptor (beta chain) derives from a study of blood T cell repertoires in COVID-19. Authors' methods: Quantification of nucleated cells was approximated via reference gene primer amplification. Measured with immunoSEQ multiplex PCR; TCRdb has only the in-frame clones, and not every one. The DNA gave D and trimming, while V, J and clone size come from that table. This sample has fewer than 300,000 clones, with about nine tenths found just once. Germline CDR1 MGHRA, CDR2 YSYEKL. V lost 0 bases to trimming and J lost 8 bases; unmatched junction nucleotides: 13. The CDR3 is 18 amino acids. The receptor was isolated from a woman between 35 and 50 years old with acute COVID-19. The sequenced sample consisted of PBMCs or T cells enriched from blood (not recorded which). This chain joins TRBV4-1 and TRBJ2-1; 10 nucleotides align to TRBD2. In nucleotides, the CDR3 is TGCGCCAGCAGCCAAGAGGCGAGCGGGGGGGCATGGGGGCATGAGCAGTTCTTC. Translating it yields CASSQEASGGAWGHEQFF.